Listed below are T cell receptor beta chains from one sample, sequenced in a study of CD4+ T cells in melanoma. Sequencing used immunoSEQ multiplex PCR; TCRdb keeps in-frame clones, though not all of them. The data hold more than 13,000 clones, with around 80% observed a single time. Sequenced sample: cells from a culture (not recorded whether cultured in vitro). These receptors were collected from a human donor with melanoma. CDR3s include the opening cysteine and the closing phenylalanine or tryptophan. The D gene is left open where the match is weak. The size of a clone is reported for some rows only, either as once, few or many, or as a class for expanded clones.

J gene	V gene	clone size	D gene	CDR3 protein	CDR3 DNA
TRBJ2-1	TRBV4-2	NA	NA	CASSQGGGGNEQFF	TGTGCCAGCAGCCAAGGGGGAGGGGGCAATGAGCAGTTCTTC
TRBJ2-2	TRBV7-9	NA	NA	CASSYRAGELFF	TGTGCCAGCAGTTATAGGGCCGGGGAGCTGTTTTTT
TRBJ2-5	TRBV5-4	NA	NA	CASSPRPGLDQETQYF	TGTGCCAGCAGCCCTAGGCCGGGACTGGATCAAGAGACCCAGTACTTC
TRBJ1-4	TRBV6-5	NA	NA	CASKPEGVANEKLFF	TGTGCCAGCAAACCCGAGGGGGTGGCTAATGAAAAACTGTTTTTT
TRBJ1-1	TRBV5-1	NA	TRBD1	CASSLEGANTEAFF	TGCGCCAGCAGCTTGGAGGGGGCCAACACTGAAGCTTTCTTT
TRBJ2-1	TRBV7-9	NA	NA	CASSPMRREQFF	TGTGCCAGCAGCCCTATGCGGCGTGAGCAGTTCTTC
TRBJ2-7	TRBV27	NA	NA	CASSLLRPTGYEQYF	TGTGCCAGCAGTCTCCTCCGCCCGACAGGCTACGAGCAGTACTTC
TRBJ2-1	TRBV6-1	NA	NA	CASHREISYNEQFF	TGTGCCAGCCATAGGGAGATCTCCTACAATGAGCAGTTCTTC
TRBJ2-3	TRBV11-2	NA	NA	CASSLVPRDVTDTQYF	TGTGCCAGCAGCTTAGTTCCGAGGGATGTAACAGATACGCAGTATTTT
TRBJ2-7	TRBV6-1	NA	TRBD1	CASSESGTATYEQYF	TGTGCCAGCAGTGAATCTGGGACAGCTACATACGAGCAGTACTTC
TRBJ1-6	TRBV7-2	few	NA	CASSFLRGLNSPLHF	TGTGCCAGCAGCTTCTTGAGGGGTCTTAATTCACCCCTCCACTTT
TRBJ1-5	TRBV2	NA	NA	CASKDSNQPQHF	TGTGCCAGCAAAGATAGCAATCAGCCCCAGCATTTT
TRBJ1-1	TRBV19	NA	NA	CASGGGFNTEAFF	TGTGCCAGTGGAGGGGGTTTTAACACTGAAGCTTTCTTT
TRBJ1-5	TRBV11-2	NA	NA	CASSLAVNQPQHF	TGTGCCAGCAGCCTAGCGGTTAATCAGCCCCAGCATTTT
TRBJ2-1	TRBV2	NA	TRBD2	CASSELAGGPGNEQFF	TGTGCCAGCAGTGAACTAGCGGGGGGGCCGGGAAATGAGCAGTTCTTC
TRBJ1-1	TRBV7-7	NA	NA	CAREIEGIANTEAFF	TGTGCCCGGGAGATTGAAGGGATCGCGAACACTGAAGCTTTCTTT
TRBJ2-7	TRBV7-9	NA	NA	CASSRDTTYEQYF	TGTGCCAGCAGTCGGGACACCACCTACGAGCAGTACTTC
TRBJ1-3	TRBV7-9	NA	NA	CASSPRDSTIYF	TGTGCCAGCAGCCCCAGGGATTCTACCATATATTTT
TRBJ1-5	TRBV7-8	NA	TRBD1	CASSLLTGGRGNQPQHF	TGTGCCAGCAGCTTGCTTACAGGGGGAAGAGGCAATCAGCCCCAGCATTTT
TRBJ1-6	TRBV5-6	few	NA	CASSDVGTGPLHF	TGTGCCAGCAGCGACGTTGGGACGGGGCCCCTCCACTTT
TRBJ1-4	TRBV7-9	NA	NA	CASSSRASSAEKLFF	TGTGCCAGCAGCTCCAGGGCGAGTAGTGCTGAAAAACTGTTTTTT
TRBJ2-7	TRBV9	NA	TRBD1	CASGRGSTGGTGEQYF	TGTGCCAGCGGGCGGGGCTCGACAGGGGGCACGGGCGAGCAGTACTTC
TRBJ2-2	TRBV19	NA	TRBD1	CASIRTGATGELFF	TGTGCCAGTATTAGGACAGGGGCCACCGGGGAGCTGTTTTTT
TRBJ1-6	TRBV6-1	NA	NA	CASSSGPYNSPLHF	TGTGCCAGCAGTTCGGGACCATATAATTCACCCCTCCACTTT
TRBJ1-6	TRBV11-2	NA	NA	CASSLEGQGYSPLHF	TGTGCCAGCAGCTTAGAGGGTCAGGGGTATTCACCCCTCCACTTT
TRBJ1-5	TRBV13	NA	NA	CASSLGPYSNQPQHF	TGTGCCAGCAGCTTAGGGCCGTATAGCAATCAGCCCCAGCATTTT
TRBJ2-3	TRBV15	NA	NA	CATSRNRAGITDTQYF	TGTGCCACCAGCCGAAACCGGGCGGGGATAACAGATACGCAGTATTTT
TRBJ1-5	TRBV6-6	NA	NA	CASSRSLQPQHF	TGTGCCAGCAGCCGAAGCCTTCAGCCCCAGCATTTT
TRBJ2-1	TRBV7-9	NA	NA	CASSSWSLRDNEQFF	TGTGCCAGCAGCTCCTGGTCCCTCCGGGACAATGAGCAGTTCTTC
TRBJ1-1	TRBV11-2	NA	NA	CASSLNFQGREAFF	TGTGCCAGCAGCTTAAACTTTCAGGGCCGCGAAGCTTTCTTT
TRBJ1-5	TRBV5-1	NA	NA	CASSTNTGQPQHF	TGCGCCAGCAGTACAAACACCGGTCAGCCCCAGCATTTT
TRBJ2-6	TRBV2	NA	TRBD1	CASRPYVSGGAGANVLTF	TGTGCCAGCAGACCTTACGTCTCAGGGGGAGCTGGGGCCAACGTCCTGACTTTC
TRBJ2-7	TRBV7-2	NA	TRBD2	CASSALAGGSYEQHF	TGTGCCAGCAGCGCCCTAGCGGGGGGCAGCTACGAGCAGCACTTC
TRBJ2-7	TRBV19	NA	TRBD2	CASSIYPGGDKQYF	TGTGCCAGTAGTATTTACCCGGGAGGGGACAAGCAGTACTTC
TRBJ2-7	TRBV2	once	TRBD1	CASSDEAGGRYEQYF	TGTGCCAGCAGTGATGAGGCAGGGGGCCGCTACGAGCAGTACTTC
TRBJ2-7	TRBV11-2	NA	NA	CASSLDLGRASYEQYF	TGTGCCAGCAGCTTAGATCTCGGCAGGGCCTCCTACGAGCAGTACTTC
TRBJ2-7	TRBV19	NA	TRBD1	CASKRWGQGIYEQYF	TGTGCCAGTAAACGGTGGGGACAGGGGATTTACGAGCAGTACTTC
TRBJ2-2	TRBV11-2	NA	NA	CASSLAGTNTGELFF	TGTGCCAGCAGCTTAGCCGGGACGAACACCGGGGAGCTGTTTTTT
TRBJ2-6	TRBV5-1	NA	NA	CASSLGGTDTSGANVQTF	TGCGCCAGCAGCTTGGGAGGGACGGATACCTCTGGGGCCAACGTCCAGACTTTC
TRBJ2-1	TRBV19	NA	NA	CASSIGYSPSREQFF	TGTGCCAGTAGTATTGGATACTCCCCCAGCCGTGAGCAGTTCTTC
TRBJ1-1	TRBV11-2	NA	NA	CASRVSLNTEAFF	TGTGCCAGCAGGGTCTCCTTGAACACTGAAGCTTTCTTT
TRBJ1-5	TRBV6-5	NA	NA	CASRQDGSNQPQHF	TGTGCCAGCAGACAAGACGGTAGCAATCAGCCCCAGCATTTT
TRBJ1-1	TRBV5-6	NA	NA	CASSLISAGSSEAFF	TGTGCCAGCAGCTTGATCAGCGCGGGATCTTCCGAAGCTTTCTTT
TRBJ2-7	TRBV4-1	NA	NA	CASSRTNRDEQYF	TGCGCCAGCAGCCGCACGAACAGGGACGAGCAGTACTTC
TRBJ1-1	TRBV4-1	NA	TRBD1	CASSNLGQGLTEAFF	TGCGCCAGCAGCAACCTGGGACAGGGGTTAACTGAAGCTTTCTTT
TRBJ1-5	TRBV7-8	NA	NA	CASSLALGSNQPQHF	TGTGCCAGCAGCTTAGCGCTGGGCAGCAATCAGCCCCAGCATTTT
TRBJ1-6	TRBV9	NA	TRBD1	CASSARQGILNSPLHF	TGTGCCAGCAGCGCCCGACAGGGGATTCTTAATTCACCCCTCCACTTT
TRBJ1-1	TRBV7-2	NA	TRBD1	CASSLRPLQGASEAFF	TGTGCCAGCAGCCTCCGCCCCTTACAGGGGGCATCTGAAGCTTTCTTT
TRBJ2-3	TRBV7-2	NA	TRBD2	CASSQLAGGLGTQYF	TGTGCCAGCAGCCAACTAGCGGGGGGGCTCGGTACGCAGTATTTT
TRBJ2-5	TRBV7-8	NA	TRBD2	CASSPASGGARETQYF	TGTGCCAGCAGCCCGGCTAGCGGGGGGGCAAGGGAGACCCAGTACTTC
TRBJ1-6	TRBV28	NA	NA	CASRRTGQTNSPLHF	TGTGCCAGCAGGAGAACCGGACAAACCAATTCACCCCTCCACTTT
TRBJ2-3	TRBV7-3	NA	NA	CASSLGWGDTQYF	TGTGCCAGCAGCTTGGGATGGGGGGATACGCAGTATTTT
TRBJ2-5	TRBV7-9	NA	NA	CASSPPAGETQYF	TGTGCCAGCAGCCCCCCAGCTGGCGAGACCCAGTACTTC
TRBJ1-6	TRBV5-1	NA	NA	CASSLATYSPLHF	TGCGCCAGCAGCTTGGCGACCTATTCACCCCTCCACTTT
TRBJ2-7	TRBV11-2	NA	TRBD1	CASSSYRGSAYEQYF	TGTGCCAGCAGCTCATACAGGGGATCCGCCTACGAGCAGTACTTC
TRBJ1-1	TRBV18	few	NA	CASSPYGADTEAFF	TGTGCCAGCTCACCATACGGGGCCGACACTGAAGCTTTCTTT